This TCR beta chain derives from a study of T-cell reconstitution after alpha-beta-depleted transplantation in children. V dropped 3 bases and J dropped 13 bases, with 9 bases sitting between them. The CDR3 is 11 amino acids. Details on this clonotype: Antigen specificity is unknown.

Study findings and constraints: Hyperexpanded clones declined; after one year, newly produced T cells mostly supplied diversity.

Preparation of the TCRbeta library used unique molecular identifiers. MiXCR was run by TCRdb on the PCR reads, yielding one entry per CDR3 protein. The sample has 400,000 to 450,000 distinct CDR3 sequences; approximately 42% are singletons. The specimen comprised PBMCs, sampled before TCRalphabeta/CD19-depleted stem cell transplant. The TCR sequence derives from a girl aged 2 to 10 with aplastic anemia, due to receive a stem cell transplant. The V call is TRBV12-3 or TRBV12-4, the J call TRBJ1-4; D is undetermined. In DNA form, the CDR3 reads TGTGCCAGCAGTTTGGAGGGCACACTGTTTTTT. It is translated as CASSLEGTLFF.